Below, 14 T cell receptor beta chains from the same sample are listed, as sequenced in a study of T cell responses to AZD1222 COVID-19 vaccine. Assay used: immunoSEQ multiplex PCR; TCRdb lists only in-frame clones, some missing. This table holds some 190,000 clones, 80% to 95% found once. The sample here was peripheral blood, taken 28 days after the second AZD1222 dose. Receptors originate from an adult who received the AZD1222 COVID-19 vaccine.

This chain joins TRBV18 and TRBJ2-7; TRBD1 agrees at 9 bases. The CDR3 loop spans 14 amino acids. V lost 6 bases to trimming and J lost 3 bases; unmatched junction nucleotides: 6. Germline CDR1 KGHSH, CDR2 LQKENI. Here the CDR3 DNA reads TGTGCCAGCTCGCGCGGACAGGGGATCTACGAGCAGTACTTC. Residues: CASSRGQGIYEQYF.

This chain joins TRBV5-4 and TRBJ1-1; 12 bases are a match to TRBD1. The V gene's germline CDR1 is SGHNT and CDR2 YYREEE (reference sequence). The CDR3 consists of 16 residues. V was pared by 4 bases and J by 4 bases, with 8 bases of the junction left unmatched. The CDR3 spells CASSQGQGAVITEAFF. CDR3 bases: TGTGCCAGCAGCCAGGGACAGGGGGCCGTTATCACTGAAGCTTTCTTT.

The genes are TRBV2 and TRBJ1-2; D may be TRBD1 (5 bases). The V gene's germline CDR1 is SNHLY and CDR2 FYNNEI. Trimming took off 6 bases at V and 7 bases at J, with 9 bases between the two ends. The CDR3 length is 11 residues. The CDR3 coding sequence is TGTGCCAGCAGGGGACTGAGTGGCTACACCTTC. Protein product: CASRGLSGYTF.

The CDR3 reads CASSGQGHSYEQYF. CDR3 nucleotide sequence: TGTGCCAGCAGCGGGCAGGGGCACTCCTACGAGCAGTACTTC. The V call is TRBV3-1 (or the pseudogene TRBV3-2), the J call TRBJ2-7, with D perhaps TRBD1 (6 bases). This CDR3 has 14 residues. Germline V gene data show CDR1 as LGHDT and CDR2 as YNNKEL (reference sequence). Trimming removed 5 bases from V and 0 bases from J, with 11 bases in between.

The J gene is TRBJ2-1, the V gene TRBV7-3; TRBD1 agrees at 8 bases. V shed 0 bases and J 6 bases; nucleotides not matched to a gene: 1. Germline V gene data show CDR1 as SGHTA and CDR2 as FQGTGA. This CDR3 has 14 residues. CDR3 nucleotides: TGTGCCAGCAGCTTAACCGGACAGGGCAATGAGCAGTTCTTC. Residues: CASSLTGQGNEQFF.

There are a few counts of this clone. The chain couples TRBV7-2 to TRBJ2-7; D is ambiguous. V was pared by 5 bases and J by 3 bases, with 11 bases between. Germline V CDR1 and CDR2: SGHTA, FQGNSA. This CDR3 spans 13 amino acids. For the CDR3, the DNA is TGTGCCAGCAGCAAAGAGATGGGCTACGAGCAGTACTTC. It codes for CASSKEMGYEQYF. Supplemented by reference TRBV7-2 and TRBJ2-7, the full variable domain reads GAGVSQSPSNKVTEKGKDVELRCDPISGHTALYWYRQSLGQGLEFLIYFQGNSAPDKSGLPSDRFSAERTGGSVSTLTIQRTQQEDSAVYLCASSKEMGYEQYFGPGTRLTVT.

The chain carries TRBV27 and TRBJ2-5, with D possibly being TRBD1 (6 bases). Germline V CDR1 and CDR2: MNHEY, SMNVEV (reference sequence). V lost 9 bases to trimming and J lost 8 bases, with 13 bases between them. The CDR3 runs to 11 residues. DNA of the CDR3: TGTGCCAGTCGGGACATCGGTACCCAGTACTTC. This sequence encodes CASRDIGTQYF.

V usage is TRBV9 and J usage is TRBJ1-3, with D perhaps TRBD1 (6 bases). The ends were cut back, 1 base at V and 2 bases at J, with 10 bases in the middle. CDR1 is SGDLS and CDR2 is YYNGEE in the germline V gene. CDR3 length: 15 amino acids. The CDR3 region is CASSVQGTAGNTIYF. CDR3 nucleotides: TGTGCCAGCAGCGTACAGGGGACGGCTGGAAACACCATATATTTT.

V and J are TRBV11-3 and TRBJ2-7, with 12 bases fitting TRBD1. This CDR3 is built from 16 residues. Trimming at V came to 5 bases and at J to 1 base, leaving 6 bases not matched to a gene. Germline lookup yields CDR1 SGHNT and CDR2 YENEEA. The CDR3: CASSLGQGAKSYEQYF. In nucleotides, the CDR3 is TGTGCCAGCAGCCTGGGACAGGGGGCGAAATCCTACGAGCAGTACTTC.

The chain links TRBV30 to TRBJ1-3; D not certain. Deletions cut 3 bases from V and 1 base from J, with 4 bases between. The CDR3 is made up of 12 amino acids. Germline CDR1 is GTSNPN and CDR2 is SVGIG (reference sequence). The CDR3 loop is CAWRVSGNTIYF. Here the CDR3 DNA reads TGTGCCTGGAGGGTATCTGGAAACACCATATATTTT.

The J gene is TRBJ1-2, the V gene TRBV7-9; D gene ambiguous. The CDR3 contains 13 residues. Germline assignment: CDR1 SEHNR and CDR2 FQNEAQ (reference sequence). The ends were cut back, 1 base at V and 2 bases at J, with 5 bases in the middle. As DNA, the CDR3 is TGTGCCAGCAGCTTAGAGCTGAACTATGGCTACACCTTC. It translates to CASSLELNYGYTF.

This clone occurred once. The J gene is TRBJ1-1, the V gene TRBV7-2; D is possibly TRBD1 (6 bases). Deletions cut 3 bases from V and 5 bases from J, with 10 bases between. CDR1 is SGHTA and CDR2 is FQGNSA in the germline V gene. This CDR3 comprises 13 residues. As DNA, the CDR3 is TGTGCCAGCAGCTTCACAGGGAAAACTGAAGCTTTCTTT. Its protein is CASSFTGKTEAFF.

This rearrangement joins TRBV19 to TRBJ2-7; D may match TRBD1 or TRBD2 (5 bases each). Trimming pared 5 bases from V and 2 bases from J, leaving 16 bases between. This CDR3 has 15 amino acids. CDR1 LNHDA and CDR2 SQIVND come from the germline V gene (reference sequence). CDR3 region: CASSGRRDVAYEQYF. Here the CDR3 DNA reads TGTGCCAGTAGTGGACGCCGGGACGTCGCCTACGAGCAGTACTTC.

CDR3 coding DNA: TGTGCCAGCAGCAATTTAGGGGACACTGAAGCTTTCTTT. Amino acids: CASSNLGDTEAFF. The V call is TRBV9, the J call TRBJ1-1; a possible D gene is TRBD1 (5 bases). The CDR3 is 13 amino acids. CDR1 SGDLS and CDR2 YYNGEE come from the germline V gene. V was cut by 4 bases and J by 3 bases, with 10 bases left in between.